Shown below are 8 T cell receptor beta chains from a single sample sequenced in a study of beta chain features in type 1 diabetes. The authors reverse transcribed all of the isolated RNA, so sequencing captured expressed TCRB transcripts. Assay used: immunoSEQ multiplex PCR; TCRdb lists only in-frame clones, some missing. The sample yields approximately 110,000 clones, roughly 40% seen once. The specimen sequenced was stem cell memory CD4+ T cells from blood. These receptors originate from a woman between 18 and 29 years old in good health.

This clone was recorded a few times. J is TRBJ1-3 and V is TRBV7-2; D possibly corresponds to TRBD1 (5 bases). Germline CDR1 SGHTA, CDR2 FQGNSA. This CDR3 region has 13 residues. V shed 3 bases and J shed 3 bases, with 6 bases lying between them. The CDR3: CASSFQGGNTIYF. In DNA, the CDR3 is TGTGCCAGCAGCTTCCAGGGTGGAAACACCATATATTTT.

The chain couples TRBV28 to TRBJ1-1; the D gene is possibly TRBD1 (5 bases). The CDR3 loop spans 16 amino acids. Trimming cost V 4 bases and J 4 bases, with 19 bases left between them. From germline, CDR1 is MDHEN and CDR2 SYDVKM. The CDR3 region has the DNA TGTGCCAGCAGTTCCCCCGGGGGGGATATGGCCACTGAAGCTTTCTTT. Residues: CASSSPGGDMATEAFF.

V is TRBV11-3 and J is TRBJ2-6; TRBD1 might be the D (6 bases). The length of the CDR3 is 17 residues. Trimming shortened V by 1 base and J by 0 bases, and 10 bases separated the two germline ends. Germline CDR1 reads SGHNT; CDR2 reads YENEEA. CDR3 in DNA: TGTGCCAGCAGCTTAGGGGGGCGGCCCTCTGGGGCCAACGTCCTGACTTTC. Residues: CASSLGGRPSGANVLTF.

This sequence joins TRBV18 and TRBJ2-3; 13 bases line up with TRBD2. Per the germline V gene, CDR1 is KGHSH and CDR2 is LQKENI. The CDR3 has 16 amino acids. V was pared by 5 bases and J by 3 bases, with 5 bases of the junction left unmatched. The CDR3 DNA follows: TGTGCCAGCTCAGCACAACTAGCGGGAGGGACAGATACGCAGTATTTT. It yields the protein CASSAQLAGGTDTQYF. Looking up the rest from reference TRBV18 and TRBJ2-3 gives the full variable domain: NAGVMQNPRHLVRRRGQEARLRCSPMKGHSHVYWYRQLPEEGLKFMVYLQKENIIDESGMPKERFSAEFPKEGPSILRIQQVVRGDSAAYFCASSAQLAGGTDTQYFGPGTRLTVL.

In its sample, this clone was seen once. The chain is built from TRBV5-1 and TRBJ2-5, with no clear D. The CDR3 loop spans 14 amino acids. Germline V gene data show CDR1 as SGHRS and CDR2 as YFSETQ. V was trimmed by 2 bases and J by 2 bases, leaving 10 bases between them. The DNA for the CDR3 is TGCGCCAGCAGCTTACTGCATTTTCAAGAGACCCAGTACTTC. Its translation: CASSLLHFQETQYF.

The chain joins TRBV19 to TRBJ2-1; 8 bases are shared with TRBD2. V lost 7 bases to trimming and J lost 4 bases; unmatched junction nucleotides: 9. The CDR3 sequence is 15 residues long. Germline CDR1 LNHDA, CDR2 SQIVND (reference sequence). The CDR3 nucleotides are TGTGCCAGTACTGATGGGACTAGTCGGTACAATGAGCAGTTCTTC. This gives the protein CASTDGTSRYNEQFF.

The J gene is TRBJ1-2, the V gene TRBV5-1; the match to TRBD1 covers 7 bases. Germline assignment: CDR1 SGHRS and CDR2 YFSETQ. The CDR3 spans 14 residues. After removal of 0 bases from V and 7 bases from J, the junction contained 6 bases not matched to a gene. The CDR3 reads CASSLGDRATGYTF. The CDR3 DNA reads as TGCGCCAGCAGCTTGGGTGACAGGGCCACTGGCTACACCTTC.

The table lists this clone with a count of one. This chain joins TRBV18 and TRBJ1-5; 12 bases line up with TRBD1. The CDR3 spans 15 residues. Trimming took 4 bases from V and 6 from J; bases not matched to a gene: 4. The V gene's germline CDR1 is KGHSH and CDR2 LQKENI. The CDR3: CASSQGTGGGQPQHF. In DNA form, the CDR3 reads TGTGCCAGCTCACAAGGGACAGGGGGCGGTCAGCCCCAGCATTTT. Combining the CDR3 with reference TRBV18 and TRBJ1-5 gives the whole variable domain NAGVMQNPRHLVRRRGQEARLRCSPMKGHSHVYWYRQLPEEGLKFMVYLQKENIIDESGMPKERFSAEFPKEGPSILRIQQVVRGDSAAYFCASSQGTGGGQPQHFGDGTRLSIL.